This T cell receptor (beta chain) was sequenced for a study of T cell repertoires in cytomegalovirus infection. The overall study: Public TCR beta signatures were indicative of both CMV infection and a matching HLA type.

In the case of this clonotype: The antigen is undetermined.

TCRdb fed the reads into MiXCR, producing one record per CDR3 protein. The sample carries about 770,000 distinct CDR3 sequences, about 29% recorded once. Study-wide results and limits: What dominated the ex vivo response were HLA-C-restricted CMV-specific TCR beta clonotypes.

The V end lost 4 bases, the J end lost 3 bases, and 9 bases lay between the germline ends. The CDR3 extends over 14 amino acids. From germline, CDR1 is MNHEY and CDR2 SMNVEV (reference sequence). The receptor was isolated from a human donor in good health (CMV status not recorded). Some clones in this sample may be carry-over from other donors' samples. The chain carries TRBV27 and TRBJ1-4; no clear D gene. The sample in question was cultured CD8+ T cells from PBMCs, obtained from culture after CMV antigen stimulation. The CDR3 DNA sequence: TGTGCCAGCAGTTGGACGGTTTCTAATGAAAAACTGTTTTTT. Translating it yields CASSWTVSNEKLFF.